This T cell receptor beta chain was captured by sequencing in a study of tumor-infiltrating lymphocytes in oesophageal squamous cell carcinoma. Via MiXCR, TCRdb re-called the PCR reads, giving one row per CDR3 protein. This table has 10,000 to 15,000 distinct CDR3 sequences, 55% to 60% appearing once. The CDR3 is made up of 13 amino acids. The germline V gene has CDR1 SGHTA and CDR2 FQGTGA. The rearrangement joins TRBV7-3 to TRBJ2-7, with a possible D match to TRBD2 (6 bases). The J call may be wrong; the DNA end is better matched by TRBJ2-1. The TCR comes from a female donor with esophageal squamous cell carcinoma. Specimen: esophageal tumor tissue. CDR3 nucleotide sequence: TGTGCCAGCAGCCCCCCCGGGGGCAATGAGCAGTTCTTC. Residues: CASSPPGGNEQFF.